This T cell receptor beta chain was sequenced for a study of cytomegalovirus exposure and HLA in healthy donors. Study-wide results and limits: Association of a missense DCLRE1C variant with TCR beta V- and J-gene trimming was reported in a later analysis. TRBV6-2, TRBV6-3 and some other V segments were excluded as indistinguishable.

In the case of this clone: Its antigen is not identified.

PCR amplification relied on 60 Vbeta primers (plus 13 Jbeta primers). TCRdb keeps only in-frame clones here, not all; method: immunoSEQ multiplex PCR. Seen here are 30,000 to 45,000 clones, more than 80% observed once, and the top ten hold more than 9.5%. Trimming removed 5 bases from V and 6 bases from J; junction bases left unmatched: 4. Germline CDR1 and CDR2: SGHTA and FQGNSA. The CDR3 has 14 residues. This chain links TRBV7-2 with TRBJ1-6, with 7 bases lining up with TRBD1. The sequence was collected from a woman aged 40 to 50 in good health and CMV-seropositive. What was sequenced was PBMCs. The CDR3 DNA reads as TGTGCCAGCAGCACAGGGGCGTCTAATTCACCCCTCCACTTT. It translates to CASSTGASNSPLHF.